Listed below are T cell receptor beta chains from one sample, sequenced in a study of vaccination effects on CD4 cells after COVID-19. Their cognate antigens are unknown. TCRdb keeps only in-frame clones here, not all; method: immunoSEQ multiplex PCR. The sample consists of tens of thousands of clones, around 63% of them appearing once. This material consisted of CD4+ T cells from PBMCs cultured without peptide, taken before COVID-19 vaccination. The receptors were gathered from a human donor who received a COVID-19 vaccine. CDR3s include the opening cysteine and the closing phenylalanine or tryptophan. D genes are given only for firm matches. Some rows have no size entry. The others give once, few or many, or a class for an expanded clone.

V,D,size,J,CDR3,DNA
TRBV6-2/TRBV6-3,TRBD2,-,TRBJ2-7,CASSYSGAGVSYEQYF,TGTGCCAGCAGTTACTCCGGAGCGGGGGTTTCCTACGAGCAGTACTTC
TRBV3-1/TRBV3-2,TRBD2,-,TRBJ2-5,CASSQGGTSFVVLETQYF,TGTGCCAGCAGCCAAGGCGGGACTAGCTTCGTGGTCCTGGAGACCCAGTACTTC
TRBV14,TRBD1,medium-sized,TRBJ2-1,CASSQGIDRVQFF,TGTGCCAGCAGCCAAGGAATCGACAGGGTACAGTTCTTC
TRBV18,-,-,TRBJ2-3,CASSPYTDTQYF,TGTGCCAGCTCACCCTACACAGATACGCAGTATTTT
TRBV19,-,once,TRBJ1-2,CASSMGQSHYGYTF,TGTGCCAGTAGTATGGGGCAGAGCCACTATGGCTACACCTTC
TRBV12-3/TRBV12-4,-,-,TRBJ1-5,CASSLGRGAAQHF,TGTGCCAGCAGTTTAGGTCGCGGGGCAGCCCAGCATTTT
TRBV9,TRBD2,-,TRBJ2-7,CASSAATGLDYEQYF,TGTGCCAGCAGCGCAGCAACGGGACTAGACTACGAGCAGTACTTC
TRBV30,-,-,TRBJ1-1,CAWKTGMTTEAFF,TGTGCCTGGAAAACAGGGATGACCACTGAAGCTTTCTTT
TRBV5-4,-,-,TRBJ2-3,CASSLGAVVSTDTQYF,TGTGCCAGCAGCTTGGGAGCGGTAGTAAGCACAGATACGCAGTATTTT
TRBV10-1,-,-,TRBJ1-4,CASSHGPEKLFF,TGCGCCAGCAGCCATGGACCCGAAAAACTGTTTTTT
TRBV12-3/TRBV12-4,-,once,TRBJ2-1,CASSSSDLLPFF,TGTGCCAGCAGTTCGTCAGACCTTTTGCCGTTCTTC
TRBV29-1,-,-,TRBJ1-2,CSVDPQGSTSSYGYTF,TGCAGCGTTGACCCACAGGGTTCCACTTCCAGCTATGGCTACACCTTC
TRBV9,TRBD1,-,TRBJ1-1,CASSQGGGTYFSAAFF,TGTGCCAGCAGCCAGGGGGGGGGTACTTACTTTAGTGCAGCTTTCTTT
TRBV7-9,-,few,TRBJ1-4,CASSSDRDSEKLFF,TGTGCCAGCAGCTCTGACAGAGACTCTGAAAAACTGTTTTTT
TRBV9,-,-,TRBJ1-1,CASSVDHTEAFF,TGTGCCAGCAGCGTAGATCACACTGAAGCTTTCTTT
TRBV24-1,-,-,TRBJ2-1,CATSDRSLGNEQFF,TGTGCCACCAGTGATAGGAGTCTTGGAAATGAGCAGTTCTTC
TRBV7-7,TRBD2,-,TRBJ2-2,CASSSGYFSGREKNTGELFF,TGTGCCAGTTCTTCAGGGTATTTCAGCGGGAGGGAGAAGAACACCGGGGAGCTGTTTTTT
TRBV15,TRBD1,-,TRBJ2-7,CATSREKDRDSYEQYF,TGTGCCACCAGCAGAGAAAAGGACAGGGACTCCTACGAGCAGTACTTC
TRBV19,TRBD2,-,TRBJ2-5,CASSIGGIGPSGRETQYF,TGTGCCAGTAGTATAGGAGGAATCGGGCCTAGCGGGAGGGAGACCCAGTACTTC
TRBV25-1,-,-,TRBJ1-2,CATGDPNYGYTF,TGTGCCACCGGGGACCCTAACTATGGCTACACCTTC
TRBV20-1,TRBD2,few,TRBJ2-3,CSASAPFLAGEAPVSTDTQYF,TGCAGTGCTAGTGCCCCCTTCCTAGCGGGTGAAGCCCCTGTTAGCACAGATACGCAGTATTTT
TRBV27,-,few,TRBJ1-1,CASSLGGMNTEAFF,TGTGCCAGCAGTTTGGGGGGCATGAACACTGAAGCTTTCTTT
TRBV5-5,-,-,TRBJ2-1,CASSLGSSYNEQFF,TGTGCCAGCAGCTTGGGGTCGTCCTACAATGAGCAGTTCTTC
TRBV4-2,TRBD2,-,TRBJ2-1,CASSGGTRGNEQFF,TGTGCCAGCAGCGGCGGGACTAGGGGCAATGAGCAGTTCTTC
TRBV27,-,few,TRBJ1-5,CASSLSGEANQPQHF,TGTGCCAGCAGTTTGTCAGGGGAGGCGAATCAGCCCCAGCATTTT
TRBV5-6,-,-,TRBJ2-7,CASAPWPADYEQYF,TGTGCCAGCGCCCCCTGGCCAGCTGACTACGAGCAGTACTTC
TRBV5-1,-,-,TRBJ2-5,CASSLGNEHRVTQYF,TGCGCCAGCAGCTTGGGAAATGAACACCGAGTCACCCAGTACTTC
TRBV4-1,-,-,TRBJ1-2,CASSQGFGQFNYGYTF,TGCGCCAGCAGCCAAGGGTTTGGGCAGTTTAACTATGGCTACACCTTC
TRBV9,TRBD2,medium-sized,TRBJ2-3,CASSVQRGGIDTQYF,TGTGCCAGCAGCGTACAGCGGGGGGGCATCGATACGCAGTATTTT
TRBV18,-,few,TRBJ2-7,CASSPGNPYEQYF,TGTGCCAGCTCACCAGGGAACCCCTACGAGCAGTACTTC
TRBV3-1/TRBV3-2,TRBD1,once,TRBJ2-2,CASSPTGVAGELFF,TGTGCCAGCAGTCCCACAGGGGTCGCCGGGGAGCTGTTTTTT
TRBV18,-,few,TRBJ1-5,CASSPDSIMNQPQHF,TGTGCCAGCTCACCCGACAGCATCATGAATCAGCCCCAGCATTTT
TRBV27,-,few,TRBJ1-2,CASSLYGGGGYGYTF,TGTGCCAGCAGTTTATATGGCGGGGGAGGCTATGGCTACACCTTC
TRBV6-4,TRBD2,once,TRBJ2-2,CASSDGRATGELFF,TGTGCCAGCAGTGACGGGAGGGCCACCGGGGAGCTGTTTTTT
TRBV27,-,-,TRBJ1-4,CASMRRASTNEKLFF,TGTGCCAGCATGCGACGCGCCTCAACTAATGAAAAACTGTTTTTT
TRBV27,-,once,TRBJ1-4,CASSFFSIRGVGEKLFF,TGTGCCAGCAGTTTTTTTTCGATACGGGGTGTTGGAGAAAAACTGTTTTTT
TRBV4-2,TRBD2,-,TRBJ2-1,CASSQGSGGGGEQFF,TGTGCCAGCAGCCAAGGGAGCGGGGGGGGCGGTGAGCAGTTCTTC
TRBV27,TRBD1,-,TRBJ1-2,CASSSPDRGHYGYTF,TGTGCCAGCAGTTCCCCGGACAGGGGGCATTATGGCTACACCTTC
TRBV6-5,-,-,TRBJ1-2,CASSRQLDYGYTF,TGTGCCAGCAGTCGACAGTTGGACTATGGCTACACCTTC
TRBV6-5,TRBD1,-,TRBJ1-5,CASSTRTGGNQPQHF,TGTGCCAGCAGTACACGGACAGGTGGCAATCAGCCCCAGCATTTT
TRBV7-8,-,-,TRBJ1-1,CASSLAGIGVAATEAFF,TGTGCCAGCAGCTTAGCCGGGATCGGGGTGGCCGCCACTGAAGCTTTCTTT
TRBV9,-,-,TRBJ2-3,CASSANTDTQYF,TGTGCCAGCAGCGCGAACACAGATACGCAGTATTTT